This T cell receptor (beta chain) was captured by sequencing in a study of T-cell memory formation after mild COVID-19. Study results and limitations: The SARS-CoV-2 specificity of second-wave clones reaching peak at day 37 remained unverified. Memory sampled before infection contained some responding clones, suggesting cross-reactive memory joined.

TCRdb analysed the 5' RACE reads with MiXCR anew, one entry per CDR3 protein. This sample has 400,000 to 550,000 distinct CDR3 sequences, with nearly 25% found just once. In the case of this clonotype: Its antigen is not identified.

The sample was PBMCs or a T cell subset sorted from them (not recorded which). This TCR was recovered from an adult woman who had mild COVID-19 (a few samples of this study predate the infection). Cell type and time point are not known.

The CDR3 sequence: CASSLAGRHAFF. The DNA for the CDR3 is TGTGCCAGCAGCTTGGCAGGGAGGCACGCTTTCTTT. V is TRBV7-2 and J is TRBJ1-1; D is perhaps TRBD1 (5 bases). CDR1 SGHTA and CDR2 FQGNSA come from the germline V gene. The CDR3 runs to 12 residues. Trimming took 3 bases from V and 11 from J, leaving 13 bases between them. The full variable domain, in which reference TRBV7-2 and TRBJ1-1 provide the parts outside the CDR3, is GAGVSQSPSNKVTEKGKDVELRCDPISGHTALYWYRQSLGQGLEFLIYFQGNSAPDKSGLPSDRFSAERTGGSVSTLTIQRTQQEDSAVYLCASSLAGRHAFFGQGTRLTVV.